This T cell receptor beta chain was observed in a study of spatial heterogeneity in lung cancer. Looking at the study overall: Alpha-chain sequences were consistently detected in smaller numbers than beta-chain sequences.

Study-wide points: Counts of expanded alpha and beta TCRs within tumors tracked the tumor nonsynonymous mutation count.

Time point indicated: sample taken at primary tumor resection. The input material, whole RNA from tumor, nontumor lung or frozen PBMC, was sequenced unsorted. Trimming stripped 4 bases from V and 0 bases from J, with 7 bases between. The CDR3 spans 13 residues. Germline loops: CDR1 SGHRS, CDR2 YFSETQ. TCRdb redid the calling of the 5' RACE reads with MiXCR, one entry per CDR3 protein. The table lists some 23,000 distinct CDR3 sequences, roughly 6.7% of them singletons. Concerning this clonotype: No antigen is known for it. A much larger clonotype is one base distant, so this may be a read error.

The TCR sequence derives from a male donor with early-stage non-small cell lung cancer. This chain joins TRBV5-1 and TRBJ1-1; no reliable D call. Specimen: lung tumor tissue, collected at surgery. CDR3 nucleotide sequence: TGCGCCAGCAGCGGAACGATGAACACTGAAGCTTTCTTT. Protein product: CASSGTMNTEAFF.